A selection of T cell receptor beta chains follows, all from one sample in a study of OX40 agonist ivuxolimab in advanced cancers. The table came from immunoSEQ multiplex PCR; TCRdb's copy has only in-frame clones and leaves some out. The data hold tens of thousands of clones, with approximately 91% observed a single time. The material sequenced was CD4+ or CD8+ T cells sorted from blood, taken in a trial of the OX40 agonist ivuxolimab. These receptor sequences come from an adult with an advanced solid tumor such as melanoma, head and neck, liver or kidney cancer. CDR3s include the opening cysteine and the closing phenylalanine or tryptophan. D genes are given only for firm matches. Part of the rows lack a size; the others show once, few, many or a class for expanded clones.

CDR3nt | CDR3aa | j_gene | v_gene | d_gene | abundance | len
TGTGCCACCAGCGGGGACAGGGGGGAAGATCAGCCCCAGCATTTT | CATSGDRGEDQPQHF | TRBJ1-5 | TRBV15 | TRBD1 | NA | 15
TGTGCCAGCTCCGTAGCGGGAGTGTACGAGCAGTACTTC | CASSVAGVYEQYF | TRBJ2-7 | TRBV28 | TRBD2 | NA | 13
TGTGCCAGCAGCCCCGCCTTATGGGGGGAGCTGTTTTTT | CASSPALWGELFF | TRBJ2-2 | TRBV11-3 | NA | NA | 13
TGTGCCAGCAGTGATAGGAGCGGGAGGGTACAAGAGACCCAGTACTTC | CASSDRSGRVQETQYF | TRBJ2-5 | TRBV2 | TRBD2 | NA | 16
TGCGCCAGCAGCCAAGATGGTAGGGGGTCAGCAGCCTATGGCTACACCTTC | CASSQDGRGSAAYGYTF | TRBJ1-2 | TRBV4-3 | NA | NA | 17
TGTGCCAGCACAGGGAGACAAAATCAGCCCCAGCATTTT | CASTGRQNQPQHF | TRBJ1-5 | TRBV6-1 | NA | NA | 13
TGTGCCAGCAGCAGATTAGCGGGAGGGAACACCGGGGAGCTGTTTTTT | CASSRLAGGNTGELFF | TRBJ2-2 | TRBV6-6 | TRBD2 | NA | 16
TGTGCCAGCAGTCCGCCACAGGGGGCTTGGGAGCAGTACTTC | CASSPPQGAWEQYF | TRBJ2-7 | TRBV28 | TRBD1 | few | 14
TGTGCCAGCAGCCCCCCCGGGACCGGTGGCTACACCTTC | CASSPPGTGGYTF | TRBJ1-2 | TRBV7-9 | NA | medium-sized | 13
TGTGCCAGCAGCCAAGATGGAGACAGCGTCAATCAGCCCCAGCATTTT | CASSQDGDSVNQPQHF | TRBJ1-5 | TRBV4-2 | NA | NA | 16
TGTGCCAGCTCACCACCGGAGCGGGGGTACAATGAGCAGTTCTTC | CASSPPERGYNEQFF | TRBJ2-1 | TRBV18 | TRBD2 | NA | 15
TGTGCCAGCAGGGAGGACAGGGGGCACTACGAGCAGTACTTC | CASREDRGHYEQYF | TRBJ2-7 | TRBV2 | TRBD1 | NA | 14
TGTGCCAGCAGCTTATCTAGCGGGAGGATCTCAGATACGCAGTATTTT | CASSLSSGRISDTQYF | TRBJ2-3 | TRBV7-3 | TRBD2 | NA | 16
TGTGCCAGCAGCCAGACGGGAATGGAGACCCAGTACTTC | CASSQTGMETQYF | TRBJ2-5 | TRBV7-9 | NA | NA | 13
TGTGCCAGCAGCTTAACGGAGTACAATGAGCAGTTCTTC | CASSLTEYNEQFF | TRBJ2-1 | TRBV7-3 | NA | NA | 13
TGTGCCTGGTGGGGGGACACTGAAGCTTTCTTT | CAWWGDTEAFF | TRBJ1-1 | TRBV30 | NA | NA | 11
TGCAGCGTTGAATGGACCCGCGCAGGGGAGACCCAGTACTTC | CSVEWTRAGETQYF | TRBJ2-5 | TRBV29-1 | NA | NA | 14
TGTGCCAGCAGTTACGAGGACGAGCAGTACTTC | CASSYEDEQYF | TRBJ2-7 | TRBV6-6 | NA | NA | 11
TGTGCCAGCACCGAGGGGGCGGCTGGAAACACCATATATTTT | CASTEGAAGNTIYF | TRBJ1-3 | TRBV6-5 | TRBD1 | NA | 14
TGTGCCAGCAGCTTAACGACAGGGAATGGAAACACCATATATTTT | CASSLTTGNGNTIYF | TRBJ1-3 | TRBV7-9 | TRBD1 | NA | 15
TGTGCCAGCAGCTTAGCCTCCGGGGGGCACTACGAGCAGTACTTC | CASSLASGGHYEQYF | TRBJ2-7 | TRBV11-2 | NA | once | 15
TGTGCCAGCAGCCACCGGGCCGGGGACAATGAGCAGTTCTTC | CASSHRAGDNEQFF | TRBJ2-1 | TRBV6-5 | NA | NA | 14
TGTGCCAGCAGCCGTGACAGGGGGAGGGAAAAACTGTTTTTT | CASSRDRGREKLFF | TRBJ1-4 | TRBV28 | TRBD1 | NA | 14
TGTGCCAGCAGCTCAATGAGGGGAACCCTCTACGAGCAGTACTTC | CASSSMRGTLYEQYF | TRBJ2-7 | TRBV7-8 | NA | NA | 15
TGTGCCAGCAGCACCCGGACAGGTTTTGGATTCGACGTGGATAATGAAAAACTGTTTTTT | CASSTRTGFGFDVDNEKLFF | TRBJ1-4 | TRBV5-8 | TRBD1 | once | 20
TGCGCCAGCAGCTGGGAAGGGGGTCGCGGAGAGACCCAGTACTTC | CASSWEGGRGETQYF | TRBJ2-5 | TRBV5-1 | NA | NA | 15
TGTGCCAGCAGCTCTAGGACTAGCGGAACCTACGAGCAGTACTTC | CASSSRTSGTYEQYF | TRBJ2-7 | TRBV6-1 | TRBD2 | NA | 15
TGTGCCAGCTCACCACAGACGGGTGAGCAGTTCTTC | CASSPQTGEQFF | TRBJ2-1 | TRBV18 | NA | NA | 12
TGCGCCAGCAGCCACGATGATACGCAGTATTTT | CASSHDDTQYF | TRBJ2-3 | TRBV4-3 | NA | NA | 11
TGTGCCAGCAGCTTGGGGCAGGTGTCCACCGGGGAGCTGTTTTTT | CASSLGQVSTGELFF | TRBJ2-2 | TRBV7-9 | NA | NA | 15
TGTGCCTGGAGGGCAGAAGAGACCCAGTACTTC | CAWRAEETQYF | TRBJ2-5 | TRBV30 | NA | few | 11